These 24 T cell receptor beta chains came from one sample sequenced in a study of T cells in tumors after PD-1 blockade. Produced via immunoSEQ multiplex PCR; TCRdb's table is partial and in-frame only. The sample records 60,000 to 65,000 clones, around 74% being singletons. This specimen consisted of PBMCs, obtained after anti-PD-1 treatment. The receptors derive from a human donor with basal cell carcinoma.

This clone was recorded once. The chain recombines TRBV9 with TRBJ2-1; 8 bases match TRBD2. Germline CDR1 reads SGDLS; CDR2 reads YYNGEE. This CDR3 contains 14 residues. The ends lost 4 bases at V and 7 bases at J; junction bases unmatched: 7. The CDR3 loop is CASSPGLGSNEQFF. The CDR3, as DNA: TGTGCCAGCAGCCCGGGACTAGGAAGTAATGAGCAGTTCTTC.

This clone was counted between two and nine times. This chain connects TRBV7-9 to TRBJ1-1; 8 bases agree with TRBD1. V was clipped by 3 bases and J by 1 base; unmatched bases: 4. CDR3 size: 15 residues. Germline CDR1 SEHNR, CDR2 FQNEAQ (reference sequence). This CDR3 is CASSFGQGGNTEAFF. In DNA, the CDR3 is TGTGCCAGCAGCTTCGGACAGGGTGGGAACACTGAAGCTTTCTTT. The full variable domain, completed using reference TRBV7-9 and TRBJ1-1, is DTGVSQNPRHKITKRGQNVTFRCDPISEHNRLYWYRQTLGQGPEFLTYFQNEAQLEKSRLLSDRFSAERPKGSFSTLEIQRTEQGDSAMYLCASSFGQGGNTEAFFGQGTRLTVV.

The gene calls are TRBV7-6 and TRBJ1-1; D is ambiguous. Germline-derived CDR1 and CDR2 are SGHVS and FNYEAQ. The V gene lost 4 bases and the J gene lost 0 bases, with 12 bases spanning the gap. The CDR3 consists of 15 residues. The CDR3 region is CASSSPLGMNTEAFF. The CDR3 bases are TGTGCCAGCAGCTCCCCGCTAGGTATGAACACTGAAGCTTTCTTT.

This clone was seen once. J is TRBJ1-5 and V is TRBV6-5; 8 nucleotides agree with TRBD1. The V gene end was trimmed by 6 bases and the J gene end by 3 bases; junction bases not matched to a gene: 7. This CDR3 contains 15 residues. Germline CDR1 MNHEY, CDR2 SVGAGI. The CDR3 loop is CASRPDRVDNQPQHF. The CDR3 region has the DNA TGTGCCAGCAGGCCGGACAGGGTGGACAATCAGCCCCAGCATTTT.

This clone was detected a few times. The CDR3 DNA reads as TGCGCCAGCAGCTTGCGCCACTTCCCGGGACTAGCGGTCTACGAGCAGTACTTC. This codes for CASSLRHFPGLAVYEQYF. The chain is built from TRBV5-1 and TRBJ2-7, with TRBD2 matching over 11 bases. This CDR3 has 18 residues. Germline lookup yields CDR1 SGHRS and CDR2 YFSETQ. Unmatched junction bases numbered 12, after V lost 1 base and J lost 3 bases. The full variable domain, its missing parts supplied by reference TRBV5-1 and TRBJ2-7, is KAGVTQTPRYLIKTRGQQVTLSCSPISGHRSVSWYQQTPGQGLQFLFEYFSETQRNKGNFPGRFSGRQFSNSRSEMNVSTLELGDSALYLCASSLRHFPGLAVYEQYFGPGTRLTVT.

This clone came up a few times. CDR3 in DNA: TGTGCCAGCAGCCAAGAGCCTGGCCTGGGCACAGATACGCAGTATTTT. This translates into CASSQEPGLGTDTQYF. V usage is TRBV4-2 and J usage is TRBJ2-3, with D hard to call. Germline CDR1 reads LGHNA; CDR2 reads YNFKEQ. V was cut by 0 bases and J by 1 base, with 11 bases left in between. This CDR3 has 16 amino acids.

This sequence joins TRBV7-8 and TRBJ1-1, with D perhaps TRBD1 (6 bases). Germline lookup yields CDR1 SGHVS and CDR2 FQNEAQ. Between the trimmed V and J ends, which lost 3 bases and 0 bases, there was a span of 14 bases. The CDR3 consists of 16 residues. In nucleotides, the CDR3 is TGTGCCAGCAGCTTTCAGGGGACCCGCATGAACACTGAAGCTTTCTTT. Its translation: CASSFQGTRMNTEAFF.

J is TRBJ2-3 and V is TRBV7-9, with 13 bases lining up with TRBD2. CDR1 is SEHNR, CDR2 FQNEAQ, per germline (reference sequence). The CDR3 is 16 residues long. The junction had 7 bases not matched to a gene; V was cut back by 6 bases and J by 4 bases. CDR3 in DNA: TGTGCCAGCAGACCGAGAACTAGCGGGGGGGCAGATACGCAGTATTTT. Translation gives CASRPRTSGGADTQYF.

The CDR3 loop is CASSYRLAVSTDTQYF. The CDR3 DNA reads TGTGCCAGCAGTTACCGGCTAGCGGTAAGCACAGATACGCAGTATTTT. The chain uses TRBV13 and TRBJ2-3; TRBD2 agrees at 7 bases. CDR1 is PRHDT, CDR2 FYEKMQ, per germline (reference sequence). V lost 6 bases, J lost 0 bases, and 9 bases stayed unmatched. The CDR3 consists of 16 residues.

CDR3 region: CASSLSFRRGETQYF. CDR3 sequence (DNA): TGTGCCAGCAGCTTAAGCTTTCGGAGGGGGGAGACCCAGTACTTC. The rearrangement links TRBV7-2 to TRBJ2-5, with D perhaps matching TRBD1 or TRBD2 (6 bases each). Trimming left V 2 bases short and J 5 bases short, with 15 bases between. The germline V gene encodes CDR1 SGHTA and CDR2 FQGNSA. The CDR3 is 15 amino acids. Full variable domain (outside the CDR3, taken from reference TRBV7-2 and TRBJ2-5): GAGVSQSPSNKVTEKGKDVELRCDPISGHTALYWYRQSLGQGLEFLIYFQGNSAPDKSGLPSDRFSAERTGGSVSTLTIQRTQQEDSAVYLCASSLSFRRGETQYFGPGTRLLVL.

In this sample, this clone turned up once. J is TRBJ2-7 and V is TRBV20-1; D may correspond to TRBD1 or TRBD2 (5 bases each). The CDR3 length is 13 residues. Deletions cut 3 bases from V and 5 bases from J, with 14 bases between. Germline V lookup: CDR1 DFQATT, CDR2 SNEGSKA (reference sequence). CDR3 nucleotide sequence: TGCAGTGCTAGTCCAGGGAGCGACGACGAGCAGTACTTC. Its protein product is CSASPGSDDEQYF.

The chain recombines TRBV9 with TRBJ1-6; perhaps TRBD1 as D (5 bases). V was shortened by 0 bases and J by 6 bases, with 13 bases between the two germline ends. Germline V lookup: CDR1 SGDLS, CDR2 YYNGEE. This CDR3 has 16 amino acids. CDR3 bases: TGTGCCAGCAGCGTAGACCTGGGACTGCCTAATTCACCCCTCCACTTT. Encoded protein: CASSVDLGLPNSPLHF.

The rearrangement uses TRBV14 and TRBJ1-6; TRBD1 is a possible D gene (6 bases). The CDR3 contains 15 residues. V was cut by 1 base and J by 10 bases, with 14 bases left in between. The V gene's germline CDR1 is SGHDN and CDR2 FVKESK. Here the CDR3 reads CASSQVSGVWSPLHF. As DNA, the CDR3 is TGTGCCAGCAGCCAAGTTTCAGGGGTCTGGTCACCCCTCCACTTT.

The chain links TRBV6-5 to TRBJ2-7, with D unclear. The length of the CDR3 is 15 residues. Germline assignment: CDR1 MNHEY and CDR2 SVGAGI. Between the trimmed V and J ends, which lost 6 bases and 2 bases, there was a span of 17 bases. Here the CDR3 DNA reads TGTGCCAGCAGACTGTGGGTTCATGGTGCCTACGAGCAGTACTTC. Amino acid sequence: CASRLWVHGAYEQYF.

The V and J genes are TRBV30 and TRBJ1-3, with D possibly TRBD1 on 5 matching bases. Per germline, CDR1 GTSNPN and CDR2 SVGIG (reference sequence). Deletions cut 3 bases from V and 4 bases from J, with 16 bases between. This CDR3 has 15 residues. The CDR3 coding sequence is TGTGCCTGGAGCTCCGGGCAGGGTGCCGGAAACACCATATATTTT. Translation gives CAWSSGQGAGNTIYF.

V usage is TRBV30 and J usage is TRBJ1-5; D not resolved. CDR1 is GTSNPN, CDR2 SVGIG, per germline (reference sequence). The CDR3 has 15 amino acids. V was cut by 0 bases and J by 3 bases, with 12 bases left in between. The CDR3 sequence: CAWSVSRRFNQPQHF. CDR3 coding DNA: TGTGCCTGGAGTGTATCCCGACGGTTCAATCAGCCCCAGCATTTT. The full variable domain, rest sourced from reference TRBV30 and TRBJ1-5, is SQTIHQWPATLVQPVGSPLSLECTVEGTSNPNLYWYRQAAGRGLQLLFYSVGIGQISSEVPQNLSASRPQDRQFILSSKKLLLSDSGFYLCAWSVSRRFNQPQHFGDGTRLSIL.

The chain is built from TRBV7-2 and TRBJ2-7; D gene uncertain. CDR1 and CDR2 from the germline V gene are SGHTA and FQGNSA. The V gene lost 7 bases and the J gene lost 1 base, with 11 bases spanning the gap. This CDR3 has 13 residues. DNA for the CDR3: TGTGCCAGCAACCTGAGCCCGTCCTACGAGCAGTACTTC. Translated: CASNLSPSYEQYF.

This clone was counted a few times. This sequence joins TRBV4-1 and TRBJ1-6; D is undetermined. The length of the CDR3 is 14 residues. The germline CDR1 and CDR2 sequences are MGHRA and YSYEKL. V was pared by 1 base and J by 6 bases, with 7 bases between. The CDR3: CASSQGSPNSPLHF. CDR3 DNA sequence: TGCGCCAGCAGCCAAGGGTCCCCTAATTCACCCCTCCACTTT.

This clone was seen a few times. The chain has TRBV5-1 and TRBJ1-6, with 8 bases aligning to TRBD1. This CDR3 is 14 amino acids long. Germline V CDR1 and CDR2: SGHRS, YFSETQ. J gave up 8 bases and V 2 bases, and 3 bases lay outside the gene matches. The CDR3 loop reads CASSLQTGDSPLHF. The CDR3 DNA is TGCGCCAGCAGCTTACAGACAGGGGATTCACCCCTCCACTTT.

The chain couples TRBV5-1 to TRBJ1-6; 8 bases map to TRBD1. The CDR3 loop spans 16 amino acids. With V trimmed by 0 bases and J by 7 bases, 6 bases remained unmatched. Germline assignment: CDR1 SGHRS and CDR2 YFSETQ. The CDR3 DNA follows: TGCGCCAGCAGCTTGGATGAACAGGGGGAAAATTCACCCCTCCACTTT. Translation gives CASSLDEQGENSPLHF.

The chain employs TRBV6-4 and TRBJ1-2; D is ambiguous. Germline-derived CDR1 and CDR2 are MRHNA and SNTAGT. V was pared by 5 bases and J by 0 bases, with 19 bases between. The CDR3 consists of 17 residues. The CDR3 region is CASSSGFRLDTNYGYTF. CDR3 coding DNA: TGTGCCAGCAGTAGCGGGTTCCGTTTGGATACTAACTATGGCTACACCTTC.

This clone was detected once. V usage is TRBV18 and J usage is TRBJ2-3; no firm D call. The CDR3 runs to 15 residues. The germline V and J ends were trimmed by 4 bases and 0 bases, with 11 bases remaining between them. CDR1 and CDR2 (germline): KGHSH, LQKENI. The CDR3 loop is CASSRGTQSTDTQYF. The CDR3 DNA is TGTGCCAGCTCACGAGGCACGCAGAGCACAGATACGCAGTATTTT. The full variable domain, rest sourced from reference TRBV18 and TRBJ2-3, is NAGVMQNPRHLVRRRGQEARLRCSPMKGHSHVYWYRQLPEEGLKFMVYLQKENIIDESGMPKERFSAEFPKEGPSILRIQQVVRGDSAAYFCASSRGTQSTDTQYFGPGTRLTVL.

On this clone: Mismatch with germline at one junction end may stem from a read error. Additional DNA sequences in this sample encode the identical CDR3. CDR3 bases: TGCGCTAGCAGCCAAGAGAGGACAGCTTCTAATTCACCCCTCCACTTT. Translation: CASSQERTASNSPLHF. The V gene is TRBV4-1, the J gene TRBJ1-6; D may be TRBD1 (6 bases). Germline V gives CDR1 MGHRA, CDR2 YSYEKL. The CDR3 contains 16 residues.

This chain joins TRBV6-5 and TRBJ2-7; 7 bases are shared with TRBD1. CDR3 length: 14 amino acids. Trimming removed 5 bases from V and 3 bases from J; junction bases left unmatched: 7. CDR1 MNHEY and CDR2 SVGAGI come from the germline V gene. In DNA form, the CDR3 reads TGTGCCAGCAGTCCAGGGGGTACACTCTACGAGCAGTACTTC. It yields the protein CASSPGGTLYEQYF.